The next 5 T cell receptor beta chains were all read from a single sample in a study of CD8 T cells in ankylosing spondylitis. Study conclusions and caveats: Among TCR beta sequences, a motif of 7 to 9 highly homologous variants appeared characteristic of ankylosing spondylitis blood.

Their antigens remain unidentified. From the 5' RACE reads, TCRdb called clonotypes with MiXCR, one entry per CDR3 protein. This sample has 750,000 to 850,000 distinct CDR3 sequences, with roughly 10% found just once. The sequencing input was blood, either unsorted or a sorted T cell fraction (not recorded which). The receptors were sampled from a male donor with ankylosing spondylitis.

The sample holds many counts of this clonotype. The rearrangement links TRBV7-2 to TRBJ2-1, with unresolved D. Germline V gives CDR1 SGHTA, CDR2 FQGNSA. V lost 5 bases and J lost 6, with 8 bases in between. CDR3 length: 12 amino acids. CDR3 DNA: TGTGCCAGCAGCACGGGTATCAATGAGCAGTTCTTC. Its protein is CASSTGINEQFF.

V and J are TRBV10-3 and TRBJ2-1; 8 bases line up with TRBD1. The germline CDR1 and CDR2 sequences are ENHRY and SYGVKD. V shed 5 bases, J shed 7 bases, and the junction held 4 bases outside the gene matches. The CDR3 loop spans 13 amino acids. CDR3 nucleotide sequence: TGTGCCATCAGTAGACAGGGGAGGAATGAGCAGTTCTTC. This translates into CAISRQGRNEQFF.

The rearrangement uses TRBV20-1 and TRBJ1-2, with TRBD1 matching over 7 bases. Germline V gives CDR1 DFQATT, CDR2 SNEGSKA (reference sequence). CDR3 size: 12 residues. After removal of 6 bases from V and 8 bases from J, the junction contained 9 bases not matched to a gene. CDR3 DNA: TGCAGTGCCCCGGACAGGTCGTCCGGCTACACCTTC. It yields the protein CSAPDRSSGYTF.

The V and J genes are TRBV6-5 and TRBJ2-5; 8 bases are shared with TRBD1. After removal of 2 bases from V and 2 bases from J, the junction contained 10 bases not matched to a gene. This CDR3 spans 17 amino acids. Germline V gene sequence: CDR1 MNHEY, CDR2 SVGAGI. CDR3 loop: CASSYRQGRRLQETQYF. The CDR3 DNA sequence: TGTGCCAGCAGTTACAGACAGGGGAGGCGGTTACAAGAGACCCAGTACTTC.

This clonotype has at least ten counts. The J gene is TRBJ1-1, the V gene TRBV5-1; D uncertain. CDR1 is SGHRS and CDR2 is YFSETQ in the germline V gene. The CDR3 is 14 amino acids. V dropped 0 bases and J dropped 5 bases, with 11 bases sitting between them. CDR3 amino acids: CASSLVAGITEAFF. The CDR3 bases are TGCGCCAGCAGCTTGGTGGCAGGCATAACTGAAGCTTTCTTT.